This record covers a single T cell receptor (beta chain). Next came a second PCR, run for about 7 to 12 cycles, which used a sample-barcoded 5' primer along with a J-beta primer mix. TCRdb ran MiXCR on the 5' RACE reads and lists one entry per CDR3 protein. The table has about 640,000 distinct CDR3 sequences, around 54% seen once. These data belong to a study of blood T cells in healthy people across ages. No fewer than 6 micrograms of total RNA were isolated from every sample. J lost 3 bases, V lost 5 bases, and 9 bases had no gene match. The CDR3 has 14 amino acids. Germline CDR1 is DFQATT and CDR2 is SNEGSKA (reference sequence).

The sequencing input was blood. The TCR was taken from a man between 60 and 75 years old in good health. The chain carries TRBV20-1 and TRBJ2-5, with TRBD1 identical over 7 bases. CDR3 region: CSAGVPGQKETQYF. The CDR3 DNA reads TGCAGTGCTGGGGTCCCGGGACAGAAAGAGACCCAGTACTTC.